This note documents a single T cell receptor beta chain sequence. Its antigen remains unknown. Sorted out of PBMCs were CD4+ T cells and CD8+ T cells. The ends were cut back, 6 bases at V and 1 base at J, with 8 bases in the middle. The germline V gene encodes CDR1 SQVTM and CDR2 ANQGSEA. This CDR3 spans 12 amino acids. This entry comes from a study of CD8+ T cells in alopecia areata. Study-wide results and limits: Mouse data revealed clearer TCR sharing than patient data did, a gap possibly tied to HLA. Normal-skin resident alphabeta T cells also appear among scalp sample sequences.

Following extraction, RNA underwent reverse transcription to cDNA, which served as the sequencing template. Profiling relied on immunoSEQ multiplex PCR, and the TCRdb table lists in-frame clones only, not all of them. This sample has fewer than 250,000 clones, with more than 45% found just once. The sequence was collected from a human donor with alopecia areata. This specimen was CD4+ T cells sorted from blood, taken at week 0. This rearrangement joins TRBV29-1 to TRBJ2-3; D uncertain. The CDR3 sequence is CSVLGRTDTQYF. CDR3 DNA sequence: TGCAGCGTCCTCGGACGCACAGATACGCAGTATTTT.